The sample holds a few counts of the clone carrying this T cell receptor (beta chain). The antigen remains unidentified. The entry originates in a study of regulatory T cells in long-lasting Graves disease. Study summary: Patients with persistent Graves' disease had over 5 years of antithyroid drugs and persistent TSH receptor antibodies. General study findings and limits: Repertoires from persistent disease leaned toward TRBV28, TRBJ1-2 and TRBJ2-5.

iRepertoire HTBI primers and Arm-PCR of CDR3 regions built TCR beta libraries. Each CDR3 protein is one row after TCRdb ran MiXCR on the multiplex PCR reads. The sample lists about 340,000 distinct CDR3 sequences; around 20% were seen once. The germline V gene encodes CDR1 SGHVS and CDR2 FQNEAQ. V shed 3 bases, J shed 4 bases, and the junction held 7 bases outside the gene matches. The CDR3 spans 15 residues. The time point was: persistent/refractory GD, antithyroid drugs over 5 years with positive TRAb. With RNA extracted from PBMCs as input, the TCR library was made. The sequence derives from a female donor with Graves disease. The starting material was peripheral blood mononuclear cells (PBMCs), obtained when the disease was refractory, from a patient treated with antithyroid drugs. This sequence joins TRBV7-8 and TRBJ1-2, with 8 bases that match TRBD1. This chain's CDR3 is CASSLGQGAAYGYTF. The CDR3 DNA reads TGTGCCAGCAGCTTGGGGCAGGGGGCCGCCTATGGCTACACCTTC.